The sequence of this T cell receptor (beta chain) was determined in a study of cytomegalovirus exposure and HLA in healthy donors. In nominal health when sampled, donors likely had unrecorded immune exposures nonetheless. Study-wide findings and caveats: 164 TCR beta chains were listed as cytomegalovirus-associated.

For this clone: Its antigen remains unknown.

The PCR had 60 Vbeta and 13 Jbeta primers. Under the authors' procedure: Later, roughly 77 million unique TCR beta chains were counted in an analysis, and roughly 11 million of them were shared. The protocol was immunoSEQ multiplex PCR, while the TCRdb copy is restricted to in-frame clones and leaves out a portion. Clone size and the V and J calls come from that table; the DNA yielded D and trimming. Of about 43,000 clones detected, about 60% appear once; the ten largest clones hold 9.5% to 15%. Germline loops: CDR1 WNHNN, CDR2 SYGVQD (reference sequence). V lost 5 bases and J lost 8; bases outside the gene matches: 14. The CDR3 extends over 16 amino acids.

The sequencing input was PBMCs. This chain uses TRBV10-1 with TRBJ1-2; 10 nucleotides agree with TRBD1. The source is a man in his sixties in good health and CMV-seropositive. The CDR3: CASSRTTGTGEKGYTF. DNA of the CDR3: TGCGCCAGCAGTCGGACCACCGGGACAGGGGAGAAGGGCTACACCTTC.